This T cell receptor (beta chain) came from a study of blood T cell repertoires in COVID-19. As for the study in general: The United States, Italy and Spain were the sources of the acute and convalescent COVID-19 samples. Sample material is recorded as cDNA or gDNA derived from T cells, B-cell-depleted T cells, or PBMCs.

Generated by immunoSEQ multiplex PCR, the TCRdb table keeps only in-frame clones and is missing some. Seen here are about 490,000 clones, 80% to 90% observed once, and the top ten hold approximately 3.4%. Concerning this clone: The sample has other DNA sequences that encode this CDR3 too.

The CDR3 is 15 amino acids. The germline CDR1 and CDR2 sequences are MNHEY and SVGAGI. V shed 0 bases and J 5 bases; nucleotides not matched to a gene: 1. This rearrangement joins TRBV6-5 to TRBJ1-6, with 7 bases aligning to TRBD1. Material for sequencing was peripheral blood. The sequence was collected from a human donor in a cohort sampled during active COVID-19. CDR3 region: CASSYSGQHNSPLHF. The CDR3 bases are TGTGCCAGCAGTTACTCGGGACAGCATAATTCACCCCTCCACTTT.